The next 3 T cell receptor beta chains were all read from a single sample in a study of T-cell reconstitution after alpha-beta-depleted transplantation in children. For TCRbeta, the library was prepared with unique molecular identifiers. MiXCR was run by TCRdb on the PCR reads, yielding one entry per CDR3 protein. The sample records approximately 200,000 distinct CDR3 sequences, 13% to 15% being singletons. The material was PBMCs from the stem cell graft donor, obtained from the stem cell graft. These receptors all stem from a human donor who donated a stem cell graft to a child with acute lymphoblastic leukemia.

This clonotype was counted many times. The chain links TRBV7-8 to TRBJ1-5, with D maybe TRBD1 (5 bases). The CDR3 length is 14 residues. Germline CDR1 is SGHVS and CDR2 is FQNEAQ. V gave up 0 bases and J gave up 5 bases, with 8 bases separating them. For the CDR3, the DNA is TGTGCCAGCAGCTTAGCTGTGGGGCATCAGCCCCAGCATTTT. It translates to CASSLAVGHQPQHF.

V usage is TRBV3-1 and J usage is TRBJ2-1; TRBD2 matches 13 bases. The ends lost 4 bases at V and 3 bases at J; junction bases unmatched: 6. Germline CDR1 LGHDT, CDR2 YNNKEL (reference sequence). The CDR3 has 17 residues. DNA for the CDR3: TGTGCCAGCAGCCCGGGACTAGCGGGAATCAACTACAATGAGCAGTTCTTC. Encoded protein: CASSPGLAGINYNEQFF.

This clonotype was seen many times. This chain connects TRBV10-3 to TRBJ2-4, with D perhaps matching TRBD2 (5 bases). Germline CDR1 is ENHRY and CDR2 is SYGVKD. The CDR3 loop spans 14 amino acids. Between the trimmed V and J ends, which lost 0 bases and 7 bases, there was a span of 10 bases. The CDR3 bases are TGTGCCATCAGTGAGTCGGGCCGAGGGAACATTCAGTACTTC. It translates to CAISESGRGNIQYF.